The clone carrying this T cell receptor beta chain was seen only a few times. Antigen: not known. The source of the sample is a study of CD8 T cell repertoires and HIV-1 epitope variants. As for the study in general: Each of Twenty-five Gag and Nef epitope peptides stimulated a separate culture.

General observations from the study: Of nine antigen-specific beta clonotypes, six appeared to cross-react with escape variants.

Profiling relied on immunoSEQ multiplex PCR, and the TCRdb table lists in-frame clones only, not all of them. The sample holds some 5,200 clones, about 70% seen once. This TCR was sampled from a male donor with HIV. The sample comprised cultured CD8+ T cells derived from PBMCs.

CDR3 coding DNA: TGTGCCAGCAGACCCACGACTAGCGGGAGGGCTAGCACAGATACGCAGTATTTT. As protein: CASRPTTSGRASTDTQYF. The chain employs TRBV27 and TRBJ2-3, with TRBD2 matching over 14 bases. In germline, CDR1 is MNHEY, CDR2 SMNVEV (reference sequence). The CDR3 is 18 residues long. V was pared by 6 bases and J by 0 bases, with 8 bases of the junction left unmatched.